These T cell receptor beta chains were read from a single sample in a study of spatial heterogeneity in lung cancer. TCRdb called the 5' RACE reads again in MiXCR, with one record for every CDR3 protein. The top ten clones hold about 6.8% of a sample with 77,000 or so distinct CDR3 sequences, about 20% of them seen once. This sample comprised PBMCs, obtained at surgery. The source of these receptors is a male donor with early-stage non-small cell lung cancer. CDR3s include the opening cysteine and the closing phenylalanine or tryptophan. Each record gives: V gene, D gene, J gene, clone size, CDR3 DNA, CDR3 protein. A D gene is named only where the DNA matches it firmly. The size field is filled for only some rows; it gives once, few, many or a size class.

>TRBV12-3/TRBV12-4|TRBD2|TRBJ2-1|many
TGTGCCAGCAGTCCCCCTCTAGCGGGGGGGCCCGAAGCCCATGTCTTC
CASSPPLAGGPEAHVF
>TRBV4-2|-|TRBJ2-7|few
TGTGCCAGCAGCCAAGATCGGGTGCTCTACGAGCAGTACTTC
CASSQDRVLYEQYF
>TRBV9|-|TRBJ2-3|few
TGTGCCAGCAGCCAAGATCCCCGGGGGCGGACAGATACGCAGTATTTT
CASSQDPRGRTDTQYF
>TRBV21-1|-|TRBJ2-5|-
TGTGCCAGCAGACGACTAGCGGGGCAGACCCAGTACTTC
CASRRLAGQTQYF
>TRBV20-1|-|TRBJ2-1|-
TGCAGTGCTAGAGATGGGAGGGGGTTTGAGCAGTTCTTC
CSARDGRGFEQFF
>TRBV10-3|TRBD1|TRBJ1-1|few
TGTGCCATCAGAGAGACAGGGGTGAACACTGAAGCTTTCTTT
CAIRETGVNTEAFF
>TRBV20-1|TRBD1|TRBJ1-5|-
TGCAGTGCCCGGGTAGGGGGCGGGAGCAATCAGCCCCAGCATTTT
CSARVGGGSNQPQHF
>TRBV2|-|TRBJ2-7|-
TGTGCCAGCAGTCCCCAGTACGAGCAGTACTTC
CASSPQYEQYF
>TRBV28|TRBD1|TRBJ1-2|-
TGTGCCAGCAGTTCACCAGGGGGCATTTCCTATGGCTACACCTTC
CASSSPGGISYGYTF
>TRBV5-1|-|TRBJ2-1|-
TGCGCCAGCAGCCATGGACGTGACAATGAGCAGTTCTTC
CASSHGRDNEQFF
>TRBV5-1|-|TRBJ2-7|few
TGCGCCAGCAGCTTGGGGGACACTGGAAATAAGCAGTACTTC
CASSLGDTGNKQYF
>TRBV29-1|-|TRBJ1-6|-
TGCAGCGCCAGGGACCGTAATTCACCCCTCCACTTT
CSARDRNSPLHF
>TRBV9|TRBD2|TRBJ2-3|-
TGTGCCAGCAGTTTTAGCGGGAGGCCCACAGATACGCAGTATTTT
CASSFSGRPTDTQYF
>TRBV30|TRBD1|TRBJ1-1|-
TGTGCCTCGTGGACAGGGCTAGAGGGGAACACTGAAGCTTTCTTT
CASWTGLEGNTEAFF
>TRBV3-1|-|TRBJ2-3|-
TGTGCCAGCAGCCCAAGGGGGTTTGGAGATACGCAGTATTTT
CASSPRGFGDTQYF
>TRBV20-1|-|TRBJ2-3|-
TGCAGTGCTAGAGCCGACCCCCAGGATACGCAGTATTTT
CSARADPQDTQYF
>TRBV7-9|-|TRBJ1-1|few
TGTGCCAGCAGCCCCATGGGGCAGGGCACTGAAGCTTTCTTT
CASSPMGQGTEAFF
>TRBV27|-|TRBJ1-5|-
TGTGCCAGCAGTTTAGTGAGGGGCGGACCCAATCAGCCCCAGCATTTT
CASSLVRGGPNQPQHF
>TRBV6-1|-|TRBJ2-4|many
TGTGCCAGCAGTGGACCCATAGACTCCAAAAACATTCAGTACTTC
CASSGPIDSKNIQYF
>TRBV28|-|TRBJ2-7|once
TGTGCCAGCAGTTTGGGGGTGATAGGGTCCTACGAGCAGTACTTC
CASSLGVIGSYEQYF
>TRBV24-1|-|TRBJ2-1|few
TGTGCCACCAGTGATTTCGGGAGCTCCTACAATGAGCAGTTCTTC
CATSDFGSSYNEQFF
>TRBV2|TRBD1|TRBJ1-1|few
TGTGCCAGCAACCGACAGGGGGACATGAACACTGAAGCTTTCTTT
CASNRQGDMNTEAFF
>TRBV5-5|-|TRBJ2-2|many
TGTGCCAGCAGCTTGCTGGGTGAAAACACCGGGGAGCTGTTTTTT
CASSLLGENTGELFF
>TRBV7-9|-|TRBJ1-1|once
TGTGCCAGCAGGGACAGAGGGAACACTGAAGCTTTCTTT
CASRDRGNTEAFF
>TRBV6-6|-|TRBJ1-1|few
TGTGCCAGCACCATCCGGCAGGGAGAAGCTTTCTTT
CASTIRQGEAFF
>TRBV28|-|TRBJ2-7|many
TGTGCCAGCAGTCTCCGACTCTACGAGCAGTACTTC
CASSLRLYEQYF
>TRBV5-1|-|TRBJ2-2|many
TGCGCCAGCAGCTCGGAGAGGGGGAACACCGGGGAGCTGTTTTTT
CASSSERGNTGELFF
>TRBV11-1|-|TRBJ2-2|-
TGTGCCAGCTGCCTCAGGGAGGACGGGGAGCTGTTTTTT
CASCLREDGELFF
>TRBV10-3|TRBD2|TRBJ2-7|few
TGTGCCATCAGTATAACTAGCGGGACACCCTCCTACGAGCAGTACTTC
CAISITSGTPSYEQYF
>TRBV11-3|-|TRBJ2-2|few
TGTGCCAGCAGCTGGAGGACAGACAACACCGGGGAGCTGTTTTTT
CASSWRTDNTGELFF
>TRBV11-1|-|TRBJ1-1|-
TGTGCCAGCAGCTCCCGGGGGACCCTGAACACTGAAGCTTTCTTT
CASSSRGTLNTEAFF
>TRBV4-1|TRBD2|TRBJ2-7|-
TGCGCCAGCAGCCAAGGGGCTAGCGGCTACGAGCAGTACTTC
CASSQGASGYEQYF
>TRBV5-1|TRBD2|TRBJ2-1|few
TGCGCCAGCAGCTTGAGCGGGACTAAGTACAATGAGCAGTTCTTC
CASSLSGTKYNEQFF
>TRBV7-9|-|TRBJ1-6|-
TGTGCCAGCAGCGTAAATCCCCTCCACTTT
CASSVNPLHF
>TRBV5-1|-|TRBJ2-1|few
TGCGCCAGCAGGTTGACGCCTAACAATGAGCAGTTCTTC
CASRLTPNNEQFF
>TRBV28|-|TRBJ2-3|-
TGTGCCAGCAGTTTATGGCGGGGCTTAGGCCCAGATACGCAGTATTTT
CASSLWRGLGPDTQYF
>TRBV7-9|-|TRBJ2-7|few
TGTGCCAGCAGCCCAAGGACGGTGTCCTACGAGCAGTACTTC
CASSPRTVSYEQYF
>TRBV4-3|-|TRBJ2-3|many
TGCGCCAGCAGCCAAGATCAGGGGATAGGGTCAGATACGCAGTATTTT
CASSQDQGIGSDTQYF